This T cell receptor (beta chain) comes out of a study of blood T cell repertoires in COVID-19. About the research overall: Samples taken during acute and convalescent COVID-19 were collected in the United States, Italy and Spain. The analysed material was cDNA or gDNA that came from T cells, B-cell-depleted T cells, or PBMCs.

Trimming removed 4 bases from V and 2 bases from J, with 12 bases in between. Germline V gene data show CDR1 as SGHNT and CDR2 as YYREEE (reference sequence). This CDR3 has 14 residues. In the authors' workflow: Using reference gene primer amplification, nucleated cell counts were estimated. Assay: immunoSEQ multiplex PCR; the TCRdb copy retains only in-frame clones and omits some. For V, J and clone size, that table is used; D and trimming come from the DNA. The data hold around 100,000 clones, with around 84% observed a single time. The source of this sequence is a human donor in a cohort sampled during active COVID-19. The material sequenced was peripheral blood. This chain connects TRBV5-4 to TRBJ2-5; D is possibly TRBD2 (6 bases). The CDR3 region is CASSREYRQETQYF. The CDR3 DNA sequence: TGTGCCAGCAGCCGGGAGTACCGACAAGAGACCCAGTACTTC.